This T cell receptor (beta chain) was observed in a study of shared clonotypes between healthy human individuals. Running of the assay took place at deep level. Libraries were prepared by immunoSEQ multiplex PCR; TCRdb keeps only in-frame clonotypes and omits some of them. This table has 2 million to 2.5 million clones, about 92% appearing once. Germline loops: CDR1 MDHEN, CDR2 SYDVKM. V was pared by 8 bases and J by 5 bases, with 6 bases of the junction left unmatched. The CDR3 runs to 13 residues. Material for sequencing was naive CD4+ T cells from PBMCs. Indicated subset: CD45RA+ positively selected. The sequence came from a young man in good health. Some clones in this sample may be carry-over from other donors' samples. The chain couples TRBV28 to TRBJ2-7; 10 bases match TRBD1. The CDR3 here is CASLGTGAHEQYF. The CDR3 DNA follows: TGTGCCAGCCTAGGGACAGGGGCCCACGAGCAGTACTTC.